Below, one T cell receptor (beta chain) is given with its context. This sample stems from a study of blood T cell repertoires in COVID-19. Study-level information: The study drew acute and convalescent COVID-19 samples from the United States, Italy and Spain. T cells, B-cell-depleted T cells, or PBMCs supplied cDNA or gDNA.

Source study methods: Counts of nucleated cells, estimated from reference gene primer amplification, were obtained. TCRdb's copy holds only in-frame clones and misses some; the assay was immunoSEQ multiplex PCR. For V, J and clone size, that table is used; D and trimming come from the DNA. In the table there are roughly 250,000 clones, more than 85% of which are singletons. V was cut by 1 base and J by 5 bases, with 12 bases left in between. Germline V lookup: CDR1 LNHDA, CDR2 SQIVND (reference sequence). The CDR3 is 15 amino acids. The sequencing sample was made of peripheral blood. The chain uses TRBV19 and TRBJ1-5, with TRBD1 as a possible D gene (5 bases). The sequence derives from a young man with acute or convalescent COVID-19. The CDR3 sequence: CASSIGRGSHQPQHF. The CDR3 coding sequence is TGTGCCAGTAGTATAGGGAGGGGATCGCATCAGCCCCAGCATTTT.